The sequence of this T cell receptor (beta chain) was determined in a study of cytomegalovirus exposure and HLA in healthy donors. Study-wide points: Analyses of presence/absence relied on an assumption of roughly uniform sequencing depth across donors. The study flagged about 150 TCR beta chains as cytomegalovirus-associated.

This PCR relied on a set of 60 Vbeta primers and 13 Jbeta primers. Measured with immunoSEQ multiplex PCR; TCRdb has only the in-frame clones, and not every one. The sample lists 150,000 to 200,000 clones, 75% seen once, with over 4.5% in the top ten. This CDR3 is 16 amino acids long. Trimming removed 1 base from V and 3 bases from J, with 15 bases in between. The germline gives CDR1 SEHNR, CDR2 FQNEAQ (reference sequence). Each of the donors was a healthy bone marrow donor. Concerning this clone: The target antigen is unknown.

The chain links TRBV7-9 to TRBJ1-1; D unclear. The TCR sequence derives from a male donor in good health and CMV-seronegative. Material: PBMCs. In DNA, the CDR3 is TGTGCCAGCAGCTTAGGGCATGGCGGGTTGGACACTGAAGCTTTCTTT. Translation: CASSLGHGGLDTEAFF. Full variable domain (missing parts from reference TRBV7-9 and TRBJ1-1): DTGVSQNPRHKITKRGQNVTFRCDPISEHNRLYWYRQTLGQGPEFLTYFQNEAQLEKSRLLSDRFSAERPKGSFSTLEIQRTEQGDSAMYLCASSLGHGGLDTEAFFGQGTRLTVV.